The T cell receptor beta chain under discussion was sequenced for a study of blood T cell repertoires in COVID-19. Trimming removed 3 bases at V and 3 bases at J, with 6 bases between. The CDR3 extends over 13 amino acids. Germline V gene sequence: CDR1 MDHEN, CDR2 SYDVKM. This clone has a single count. The repertoire was sequenced with immunoSEQ multiplex PCR; TCRdb's copy has only in-frame clones and lacks some. The table lists about 43,000 clones, approximately 80% of them singletons. The TCR sequence derives from a woman in her sixties with acute or convalescent COVID-19. Sequencing was done on a sample of peripheral blood. The chain has TRBV28 and TRBJ2-1, with TRBD2 as a possible D gene (5 bases). The CDR3 DNA reads as TGTGCCAGCAGTTTGAGGGTCTACAATGAGCAGTTCTTC. This codes for CASSLRVYNEQFF.